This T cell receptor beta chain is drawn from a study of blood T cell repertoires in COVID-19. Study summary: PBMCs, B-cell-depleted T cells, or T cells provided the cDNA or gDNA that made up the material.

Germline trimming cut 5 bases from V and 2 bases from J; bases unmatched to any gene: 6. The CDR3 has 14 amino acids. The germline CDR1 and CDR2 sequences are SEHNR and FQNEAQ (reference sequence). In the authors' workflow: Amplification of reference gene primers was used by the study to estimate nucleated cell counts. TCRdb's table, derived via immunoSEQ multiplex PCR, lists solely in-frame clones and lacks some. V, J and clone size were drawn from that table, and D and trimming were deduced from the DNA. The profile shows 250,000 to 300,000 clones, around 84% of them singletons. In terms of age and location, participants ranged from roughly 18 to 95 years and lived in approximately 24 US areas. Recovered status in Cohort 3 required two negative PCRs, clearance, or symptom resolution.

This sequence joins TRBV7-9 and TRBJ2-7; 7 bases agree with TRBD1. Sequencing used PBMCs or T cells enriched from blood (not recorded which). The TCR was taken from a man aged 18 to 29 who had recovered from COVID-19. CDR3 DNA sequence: TGTGCCAGCAGCCTCGGGACAGAGGCCTACGAGCAGTACTTC. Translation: CASSLGTEAYEQYF.